This TCR beta chain was documented in a study of T cell responses to AZD1222 COVID-19 vaccine. Study conclusions and caveats: Most donors were white British, females outnumbered males, and clonal diversity was possibly underestimated. The span of vaccine-associated CD4 TCRs extended across spike, with dominance at 160-218 and 743-854.

On this clone itself: Its antigen is unidentified.

Germline CDR1 is KGHDR and CDR2 is SFDVKD. Trimming at V came to 0 bases and at J to 5 bases, leaving 8 bases not matched to a gene. This CDR3 region has 17 residues. Assay used: immunoSEQ multiplex PCR; TCRdb lists only in-frame clones, some missing. Here the sample spans some 110,000 clones, 80% to 90% being singletons. The receptor was isolated from an adult in good health. The rearrangement links TRBV24-1 to TRBJ2-5, with 10 bases identical to TRBD1. The material sequenced was peripheral blood, taken on day 0 of AZD1222 vaccination. The CDR3 sequence is CATSDLRPGQGFETQYF. CDR3 DNA sequence: TGTGCCACCAGTGATTTGAGACCGGGACAGGGGTTCGAGACCCAGTACTTC.